This T cell receptor (beta chain) originates from a study of OX40 agonist ivuxolimab in advanced cancers. Method: immunoSEQ multiplex PCR; TCRdb's copy keeps in-frame clones and lacks some. The sample records 55,000 to 70,000 clones, about 83% being singletons. The V segment lost 4 bases and the J segment 1 base; nucleotides outside the gene matches: 6. CDR3 length: 16 residues. Germline-derived CDR1 and CDR2 are SGHRS and YFSETQ. V and J are TRBV5-1 and TRBJ2-5; TRBD2 matches at 11 bases. Sample: CD4+ or CD8+ T cells sorted from blood, taken in a trial of the OX40 agonist ivuxolimab. The receptor was derived from an adult with an advanced solid tumor such as melanoma, head and neck, liver or kidney cancer. CDR3 in DNA: TGCGCCAGCAGCGATCTGACTAGCGGGGCCCAAGAGACCCAGTACTTC. Translated, it gives CASSDLTSGAQETQYF.